This T cell receptor beta chain was retrieved from a study of human T cells and chemical hapten exposure. TCRdb fed the RACE reads into MiXCR, producing one record per CDR3 protein. The table shows around 380,000 distinct CDR3 sequences, with 4.5% to 5.5% occurring only once. With V trimmed by 5 bases and J by 4 bases, 0 bases remained unmatched. CDR1 is MDHEN and CDR2 is SYDVKM in the germline V gene. This CDR3 is 13 amino acids long. This clonotype was counted at least ten times. Time point noted: pre-sensitization, week 0. Specified treatment: therapeutic diphenylcyclopropenone sensitization with weekly scalp DPC.

Sample: whole blood, taken in connection with sensitization to the hapten diphenylcyclopropenone (DPC). The clonotype comes from a woman aged 18-29 years with alopecia areata. Some clones in this sample may be carry-over from other donors' samples. The chain combines TRBV28 with TRBJ2-4; 9 nucleotides agree with TRBD1. The CDR3 DNA reads as TGTGCCAGCAGTGGGACAGGGAAAAACATTCAGTACTTC. This translates into CASSGTGKNIQYF.